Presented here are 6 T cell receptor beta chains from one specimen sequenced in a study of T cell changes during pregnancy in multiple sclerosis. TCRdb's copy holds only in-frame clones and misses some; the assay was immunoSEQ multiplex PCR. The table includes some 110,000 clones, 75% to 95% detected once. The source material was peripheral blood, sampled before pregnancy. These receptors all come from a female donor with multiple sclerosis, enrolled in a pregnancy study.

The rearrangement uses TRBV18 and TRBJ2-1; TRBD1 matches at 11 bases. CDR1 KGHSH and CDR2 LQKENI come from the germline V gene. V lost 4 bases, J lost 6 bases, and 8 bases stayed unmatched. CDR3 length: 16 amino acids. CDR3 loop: CASSLYSGTGGNEQFF. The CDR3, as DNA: TGTGCCAGCTCACTTTACTCCGGGACAGGGGGCAATGAGCAGTTCTTC.

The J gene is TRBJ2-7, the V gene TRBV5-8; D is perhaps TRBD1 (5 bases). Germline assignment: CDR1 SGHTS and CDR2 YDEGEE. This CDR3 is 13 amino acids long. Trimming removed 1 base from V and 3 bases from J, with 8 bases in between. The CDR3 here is CASSLLQGYEQYF. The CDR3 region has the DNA TGTGCCAGCAGCTTGCTCCAGGGCTACGAGCAGTACTTC.

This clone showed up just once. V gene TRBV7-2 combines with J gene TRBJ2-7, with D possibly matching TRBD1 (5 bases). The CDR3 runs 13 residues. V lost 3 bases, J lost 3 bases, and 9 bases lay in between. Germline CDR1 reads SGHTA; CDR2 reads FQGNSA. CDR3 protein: CASSLVGVYEQYF. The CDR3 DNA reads TGTGCCAGCAGCTTGGTAGGGGTCTACGAGCAGTACTTC.

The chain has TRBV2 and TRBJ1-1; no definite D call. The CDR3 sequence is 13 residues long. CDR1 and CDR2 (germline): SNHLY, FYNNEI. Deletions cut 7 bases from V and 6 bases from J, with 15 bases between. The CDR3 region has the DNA TGTGCCAGCACCCCCCGGGGTTACCCTGAAGCTTTCTTT. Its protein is CASTPRGYPEAFF. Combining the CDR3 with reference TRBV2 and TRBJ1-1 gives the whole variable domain EPEVTQTPSHQVTQMGQEVILRCVPISNHLYFYWYRQILGQKVEFLVSFYNNEISEKSEIFDDQFSVERPDGSNFTLKIRSTKLEDSAMYFCASTPRGYPEAFFGQGTRLTVV.

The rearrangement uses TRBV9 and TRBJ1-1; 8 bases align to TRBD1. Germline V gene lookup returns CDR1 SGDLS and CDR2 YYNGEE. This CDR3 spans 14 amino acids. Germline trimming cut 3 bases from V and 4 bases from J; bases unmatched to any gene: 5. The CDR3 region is CASSAGQGSTEAFF. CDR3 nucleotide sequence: TGTGCCAGCAGCGCCGGACAGGGTAGCACTGAAGCTTTCTTT.

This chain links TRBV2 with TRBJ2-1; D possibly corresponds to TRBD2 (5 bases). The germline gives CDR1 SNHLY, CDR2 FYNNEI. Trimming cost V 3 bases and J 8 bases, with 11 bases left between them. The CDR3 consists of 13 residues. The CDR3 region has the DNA TGTGCCAGCAGTGACACCGGGGTGGATGAGCAGTTCTTC. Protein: CASSDTGVDEQFF.